The next 20 T cell receptor beta chains were all read from a single sample in a study of PD-1 blockade in classical Hodgkin lymphoma. Brentuximab vedotin exposure varied among the patients, all of whom had relapsed after autologous stem cell transplantation. The table came from immunoSEQ multiplex PCR; TCRdb's copy has only in-frame clones and leaves some out. Of roughly 140,000 clones listed, around 73% are singletons. Sequencing was performed on peripheral blood mononuclear cells (PBMCs), taken before the second cycle of nivolumab. The receptors were sampled from a human donor with classical Hodgkin lymphoma.

V and J are TRBV18 and TRBJ1-3; D is ambiguous. V was clipped by 3 bases and J by 5 bases, with 11 bases between them. Germline V gene data show CDR1 as KGHSH and CDR2 as LQKENI. The CDR3 extends over 14 amino acids. The CDR3 DNA follows: TGTGCCAGCTCACCCACGGGAGGAAGAAACACCATATATTTT. Protein product: CASSPTGGRNTIYF.

This clone has only one observation. The V call is TRBV7-2, the J call TRBJ1-1; D unresolved. Per the germline V gene, CDR1 is SGHTA and CDR2 is FQGNSA. The ends were cut back, 0 bases at V and 4 bases at J, with 12 bases in the middle. The CDR3 is 15 residues long. This CDR3 reads CASSLAEWGGTEAFF. CDR3 nucleotide sequence: TGTGCCAGCAGCTTAGCGGAATGGGGAGGCACTGAAGCTTTCTTT.

This chain connects TRBV28 to TRBJ2-1, with a weak D call TRBD2 (6 bases). The CDR3 spans 15 residues. Per germline, CDR1 MDHEN and CDR2 SYDVKM. The ends were cut back, 4 bases at V and 0 bases at J, with 10 bases in the middle. Here the CDR3 reads CASSSLTSSYNEQFF. The CDR3 nucleotides are TGTGCCAGCAGTTCCTTGACTAGCTCCTACAATGAGCAGTTCTTC.

This clone has only one observation. V and J are TRBV5-1 and TRBJ2-7; 7 bases map to TRBD1. V gave up 0 bases and J gave up 6 bases; unmatched junction bases: 9. Germline V gene lookup returns CDR1 SGHRS and CDR2 YFSETQ. CDR3 size: 15 residues. CDR3 amino acids: CASSLEGTGESEQYF. For the CDR3, the DNA is TGCGCCAGCAGCTTGGAAGGAACAGGGGAGAGCGAGCAGTACTTC.

This CDR3 is CASSDRGVSGNTIYF. For the CDR3, the DNA is TGTGCCAGCAGCGACAGGGGAGTCTCTGGAAACACCATATATTTT. The J gene is TRBJ1-3, the V gene TRBV6-6, with TRBD1 matching 8 bases. CDR1 and CDR2 from the germline V gene are MNHNY and SVGAGI (reference sequence). The V segment lost 6 bases and the J segment 0 bases; nucleotides outside the gene matches: 4. There are 15 residues in the CDR3.

This clone was observed once. V and J are TRBV28 and TRBJ1-2, with D perhaps TRBD1 (5 bases). Germline-derived CDR1 and CDR2 are MDHEN and SYDVKM. This CDR3 contains 17 residues. Trimming took 1 base from V and 0 from J, leaving 15 bases between them. The CDR3 region has the DNA TGTGCCAGCAGTTTATCCCCCTGGGGCCAGTCTAACTATGGCTACACCTTC. Protein sequence: CASSLSPWGQSNYGYTF.

V is TRBV7-2 and J is TRBJ1-5; no clear D gene. Germline V gives CDR1 SGHTA, CDR2 FQGNSA. The V end was cut by 4 bases, the J end by 2 bases, with 6 bases between. The CDR3 is 13 residues long. The CDR3, as DNA: TGTGCCAGCAGCTCGACGGGCAATCAGCCCCAGCATTTT. Its translation is CASSSTGNQPQHF.

The chain is built from TRBV10-3 and TRBJ1-1; the D is unclear. CDR1 and CDR2 (germline): ENHRY, SYGVKD. Trimming took 4 bases from V and 0 from J, leaving 12 bases between them. The CDR3 runs to 15 residues. The CDR3 sequence: CAISGHGLMNTEAFF. The CDR3 nucleotides read TGTGCCATCAGTGGCCACGGCCTAATGAACACTGAAGCTTTCTTT.

V is TRBV5-1 and J is TRBJ2-3; D ambiguous. The CDR3 runs to 11 residues. The V and J ends lost 1 base and 6 bases respectively, with 3 bases between them. Germline V gives CDR1 SGHRS, CDR2 YFSETQ. CDR3 sequence (DNA): TGCGCCAGCAGCTTGTCCGATACGCAGTATTTT. Residues: CASSLSDTQYF.

This sequence joins TRBV19 and TRBJ2-5; 7 nucleotides agree with TRBD2. Trimming removed 4 bases from V and 4 bases from J; junction bases left unmatched: 15. The CDR3 loop spans 17 amino acids. Germline loops: CDR1 LNHDA, CDR2 SQIVND (reference sequence). Here the CDR3 DNA reads TGTGCCAGTAGTACCCGGGATCGCGGGAGTTTGGGAGAGACCCAGTACTTC. Residues: CASSTRDRGSLGETQYF.

The gene calls are TRBV6-4 and TRBJ2-1; the D gene could be TRBD1 or TRBD2 (5 bases each). V was cut by 3 bases and J by 2 bases, with 14 bases left in between. This CDR3 has 16 amino acids. Germline V lookup: CDR1 MRHNA, CDR2 SNTAGT. In DNA form, the CDR3 reads TGTGCCAGCAGTGATTGGGCTAGCAGGGCCTACAATGAGCAGTTCTTC. Translating it yields CASSDWASRAYNEQFF.

CDR3 residues: CAISESVGQYNEQFF. In DNA, the CDR3 is TGTGCCATCAGTGAGTCTGTGGGGCAGTACAATGAGCAGTTCTTC. The rearrangement uses TRBV10-3 and TRBJ2-1; tentatively, D is TRBD1 (5 bases). CDR3 length equals 15 residues. Trimming removed 0 bases from V and 4 bases from J, with 10 bases in between. Looked up from germline, CDR1 is ENHRY and CDR2 is SYGVKD.

V is TRBV27 and J is TRBJ1-4; the D is unclear. Germline assignment: CDR1 MNHEY and CDR2 SMNVEV (reference sequence). V was cut by 1 base and J by 7 bases, with 10 bases left in between. The CDR3 spans 14 residues. Written as DNA, the CDR3 is TGTGCCAGCAGTTTATATGGGATCGGTGAAAAACTGTTTTTT. Amino acids: CASSLYGIGEKLFF.

The V call is TRBV7-2, the J call TRBJ1-5, with D possibly TRBD1 on 6 matching bases. The ends were cut back, 3 bases at V and 6 bases at J, with 15 bases in the middle. The CDR3 spans 15 residues. The germline CDR1 and CDR2 sequences are SGHTA and FQGNSA. The CDR3: CASSLVMTGSQPQHF. In nucleotides, the CDR3 is TGTGCCAGCAGCTTGGTTATGACAGGAAGTCAGCCCCAGCATTTT.

This chain links TRBV7-2 with TRBJ1-2, with TRBD1 matching 8 bases. Germline V lookup: CDR1 SGHTA, CDR2 FQGNSA. With V trimmed by 1 base and J by 2 bases, 6 bases remained unmatched. The CDR3 is 16 amino acids. CDR3: CASSLVGQGTNYGYTF. The CDR3 DNA sequence: TGTGCCAGCAGCTTAGTAGGACAGGGCACCAACTATGGCTACACCTTC.

Points on this clone: This sample includes further DNA sequences coding for the same CDR3. The gene calls are TRBV7-9 and TRBJ1-1; D remains ambiguous. V lost 1 base and J lost 1, with 7 bases in between. Germline CDR1 reads SEHNR; CDR2 reads FQNEAQ (reference sequence). The CDR3 is 14 residues long. Written as DNA, the CDR3 is TGTGCCAGCAGCTTAGAAGGCGGGAACACTGAAGCTTTCTTT. It codes for CASSLEGGNTEAFF.

The CDR3 is CASSPGGWTGDGYTF. The CDR3 nucleotides read TGTGCCAGCAGCCCCGGGGGGTGGACAGGTGATGGCTACACCTTC. The chain has TRBV5-4 and TRBJ1-2; 7 bases are shared with TRBD1. Germline lookup yields CDR1 SGHNT and CDR2 YYREEE (reference sequence). The CDR3 covers 15 residues. V was clipped by 4 bases and J by 6 bases; unmatched bases: 12.

This chain uses TRBV25-1 with TRBJ1-5; TRBD1 might be the D (6 bases). Germline CDR1 is MGHDK and CDR2 is SYGVNS. This CDR3 spans 14 amino acids. V was trimmed by 5 bases and J by 2 bases, leaving 10 bases between them. CDR3 DNA sequence: TGTGCCAGCAGTTTGGCAGGGGGCAATCAGCCCCAGCATTTT. Translated, it gives CASSLAGGNQPQHF.

This rearrangement joins TRBV4-2 to TRBJ2-7; D unresolved. The CDR3 loop spans 14 amino acids. Per germline, CDR1 LGHNA and CDR2 YNFKEQ. Trimming cost V 3 bases and J 2 bases, with 11 bases left between them. Here the CDR3 DNA reads TGTGCCAGCAGCCATGGGTCTGATACCTACGAGCAGTACTTC. This codes for CASSHGSDTYEQYF.

This clone is categorized as medium-sized. The genes are TRBV29-1 and TRBJ1-2; D gene unclear. This CDR3 has 12 amino acids. In germline, CDR1 is SQVTM, CDR2 ANQGSEA. Trimming took off 6 bases at V and 6 bases at J, with 14 bases between the two ends. The CDR3 coding sequence is TGCAGCGTGGATCGTGTTGGGCATGGCTACACCTTC. Protein product: CSVDRVGHGYTF.